One sample yielded the 10 T cell receptor beta chains listed below, sequenced in a study of tumor and adjacent non-tumor tissue in lung cancer. TCRbeta libraries were built with three rounds of nested PCR, modified from ARM-PCR. MiXCR, applied by TCRdb to the multiplex PCR reads, yields one record per CDR3 protein. The sample holds fewer than 85,000 distinct CDR3 sequences; around four fifths are singletons and the top ten take roughly 28%. No cell sorting was done before RNA was extracted from the tissue. The sequencing input was lung tumor tissue. The receptor source for this set is a man in his sixties with non-small cell lung cancer.

Details on this clonotype: It may be a read error: a sequence one base away is much more abundant. The genes are TRBV7-9 and TRBJ2-3, with TRBD2 matching over 13 bases. The germline V gene has CDR1 SEHNR and CDR2 FQNEAQ (reference sequence). The CDR3 extends over 16 amino acids. The CDR3 DNA is TGTGCCAGCAGCTCGGGACTAGCGGGGAGCACAGCTACGCAGTATTTT. Residues: CASSSGLAGSTATQYF.

This chain links TRBV5-4 with TRBJ2-3; D uncertain. This CDR3 is built from 16 residues. The germline V gene has CDR1 SGHNT and CDR2 YYREEE (reference sequence). The V and J ends lost 8 bases and 5 bases respectively, with 24 bases between them. The CDR3 spells CARSTIEREPGDTQYF. CDR3 nucleotide sequence: TGTGCCAGGAGCACTATCGAGCGAGAGCCGGGAGATACGCAGTATTTT.

This clonotype was picked up a small number of times. A much larger clone sits a single nucleotide away, making a read error possible. J is TRBJ2-1 and V is TRBV6-2 or TRBV6-3; D is uncertain. CDR3 length: 14 amino acids. The germline V gene encodes CDR1 MNHEY and CDR2 SVGEGT. CDR3 DNA: TGTGCCAGCAGTTATGCCGACGGGTTCCGAGAGCAGCTCTTC. It encodes CASSYADGFREQLF.

This chain joins TRBV20-1 and TRBJ1-4, with 9 nucleotides matching TRBD1. V shed 2 bases and J 10 bases; nucleotides not matched to a gene: 8. Germline assignment: CDR1 DFQATT and CDR2 SNEGSKA (reference sequence). CDR3 length equals 14 residues. In DNA, the CDR3 is TGCAGTGCTAGACTACGGGACAGGGTTGTAAAACTGTTTTTT. Translating it yields CSARLRDRVVKLFF.

About this clonotype: One junction end does not reproduce the germline sequence, and a read error may be involved. The rearrangement links TRBV18 to TRBJ2-5, with 8 bases identical to TRBD1. Per germline, CDR1 KGHSH and CDR2 LQKENI. The CDR3 sequence is 14 residues long. CDR3 in DNA: TGTACCAGCGCAGAGGGGACAGGCCAAGAGACCCAGTACTTC. Amino acid sequence: CTSAEGTGQETQYF.

About this clonotype: Since a much larger clone is just one base distant, this may be a read error. The chain combines TRBV11-2 with TRBJ2-7; possibly TRBD2 for D (5 bases). Germline V gives CDR1 SGHAT, CDR2 FQNNGV. CDR3 length: 14 residues. The CDR3 is CASSTAGLAYDQYF. Written as DNA, the CDR3 is TGTGCCAGCAGCACCGCTGGGCTAGCCTACGATCAGTACTTC. The variable domain in full, completed from reference TRBV11-2 and TRBJ2-7, reads EAGVAQSPRYKIIEKRQSVAFWCNPISGHATLYWYQQILGQGPKLLIQFQNNGVVDDSQLPKDRFSAERLKGVDSTLKIQPAKLEDSAVYLCASSTAGLAYDQYFGPGTRLTVT.

This clonotype was detected only a few times. Just one base apart from a much larger clone, this may be a read error. This chain uses TRBV7-8 with TRBJ2-7, with unresolved D. Germline-derived CDR1 and CDR2 are SGHVS and FQNEAQ. CDR3 length equals 13 residues. CDR3 sequence (DNA): TGTGCCAGCAGCTCCGGGCCGACCTACGAGCACTACTTC. Translating gives CASSSGPTYEHYF.

With regard to this clonotype: A read error may produce the germline difference seen at one junction end. This chain joins TRBV28 and TRBJ2-7; D is undetermined. CDR3 length equals 14 residues. Germline V CDR1 and CDR2: MDHEN, SYDVKM. CDR3 DNA sequence: TGCACCAGCAGTTTGCGGTCCGTCCCATACGAGCAGTACTTC. Translation gives CTSSLRSVPYEQYF.

This clonotype was recorded at least ten times. This chain joins TRBV11-1 and TRBJ2-5; a weak D match, TRBD1 (5 bases). The CDR3 is 15 amino acids. Trimming removed 5 bases from V and 4 bases from J, with 17 bases in between. Germline assignment: CDR1 SGHAT and CDR2 FQDESV (reference sequence). The CDR3 is CASSPRGANGETQYF. Written as DNA, the CDR3 is TGTGCCAGCAGCCCCCGTGGGGCCAATGGAGAGACCCAGTACTTC.

Remarks on this clonotype: The conserved closing phenylalanine or tryptophan is absent in this CDR3, likely reflecting a read error. The chain links TRBV29-1 to TRBJ2-7; D may correspond to TRBD1 or TRBD2 (5 bases each). CDR1 SQVTM and CDR2 ANQGSEA come from the germline V gene. The V and J ends lost 6 bases and 2 bases respectively, with 17 bases between them. This CDR3 is 14 amino acids long. CDR3 region: CSVVGQGVTYEQYL. The CDR3 DNA reads as TGCAGCGTCGTAGGTCAGGGAGTTACCTACGAGCAGTACCTC.